The T cell receptor beta chain described here comes from a study of identical twins. Whole-study findings and limits: Out-of-frame alpha sequences that twins shared showed excess low generation probability. Interpretation of the results relied on cross-sectional statistical analysis and not on following the same donors.

Germline CDR1 is DFQATT and CDR2 is SNEGSKA (reference sequence). The V segment lost 3 bases and the J segment 0 bases; nucleotides outside the gene matches: 5. There are 15 residues in the CDR3. MiXCR was run by TCRdb on the 5' RACE reads, yielding one entry per CDR3 protein. The table records around 100,000 distinct CDR3 sequences, about 6.1% of them present only once. Worth noting for this clonotype: Its antigen is undetermined.

Sequenced input: memory T cells sorted from blood. This receptor was taken from a woman aged 45-60 years in good health. The chain links TRBV20-1 to TRBJ2-1; TRBD2 matches at 7 bases. The CDR3 sequence: CSARSGGSSYNEQFF. In DNA form, the CDR3 reads TGCAGTGCTAGGTCCGGCGGGAGCTCCTACAATGAGCAGTTCTTC.